This T cell receptor (beta chain) appears in the sequencing data of a study of identical twins. TCRdb re-called the 5' RACE reads through MiXCR, storing one row per CDR3 protein. Of roughly 720,000 distinct CDR3 sequences detected, approximately 18% appear once; the ten largest clones hold less than 15%. CDR1 and CDR2 (germline): SQVTM, ANQGSEA. The CDR3 is made up of 13 amino acids. The V end lost 4 bases, the J end lost 7 bases, and 14 bases lay between the germline ends. The data were also submitted as part of a second study, on T cells expressing NK-cell markers.

The V and J genes are TRBV29-1 and TRBJ2-1, with a weak D call TRBD1 (5 bases). Material for sequencing was PBMCs. The source of this sequence is a woman under 30 in good health. The CDR3 region has the DNA TGCAGCGTTGGTCCTTATCAGGGAAATGAGCAGTTCTTC. Amino acid sequence: CSVGPYQGNEQFF.